Below, 15 T cell receptor beta chains from the same sample are listed, as sequenced in a study of T-cell memory formation after mild COVID-19. TCRdb called the 5' RACE reads again in MiXCR, with one record for every CDR3 protein. This sample has 450,000 or so distinct CDR3 sequences, with approximately 20% found just once. The sample comprised PBMCs or a T cell subset sorted from them (not recorded which). These receptors were obtained from an adult woman who had mild COVID-19 (a few samples of this study predate the infection). Cell type and time point are not known.

The gene calls are TRBV7-9 and TRBJ2-7, with D perhaps matching TRBD1 (6 bases). This CDR3 region has 14 residues. V dropped 5 bases and J dropped 4 bases, with 15 bases sitting between them. The germline gives CDR1 SEHNR, CDR2 FQNEAQ (reference sequence). In nucleotides, the CDR3 is TGTGCCAGCAGCCGTACTACAGGGCGTTACGAGCAGTACTTC. Its protein is CASSRTTGRYEQYF. Based on the CDR3 plus reference TRBV7-9 and TRBJ2-7, the full variable domain is DTGVSQNPRHKITKRGQNVTFRCDPISEHNRLYWYRQTLGQGPEFLTYFQNEAQLEKSRLLSDRFSAERPKGSFSTLEIQRTEQGDSAMYLCASSRTTGRYEQYFGPGTRLTVT.

V gene TRBV15 combines with J gene TRBJ2-1, with 9 bases matching TRBD2. This CDR3 is 19 amino acids long. J gave up 0 bases and V 2 bases, and 11 bases lay outside the gene matches. CDR1 LNHNV and CDR2 YYDKDF come from the germline V gene (reference sequence). The CDR3 region is CATSRSSGGTSSSYNEQFF. CDR3 nucleotides: TGTGCCACCAGCAGAAGTAGCGGGGGCACCTCCTCCTCCTACAATGAGCAGTTCTTC.

V usage is TRBV5-1 and J usage is TRBJ2-2; 10 positions agree with TRBD1. Per the germline V gene, CDR1 is SGHRS and CDR2 is YFSETQ. CDR3 length: 16 residues. The V segment lost 5 bases and the J segment 5 bases; nucleotides outside the gene matches: 9. The CDR3 DNA reads TGCGCCAGCAGGTTCGACAGGGGGCGCGGGACCGGGGAGCTGTTTTTT. Its protein is CASRFDRGRGTGELFF. The full variable domain, with the rest looked up from reference TRBV5-1 and TRBJ2-2, is KAGVTQTPRYLIKTRGQQVTLSCSPISGHRSVSWYQQTPGQGLQFLFEYFSETQRNKGNFPGRFSGRQFSNSRSEMNVSTLELGDSALYLCASRFDRGRGTGELFFGEGSRLTVL.

Points on this clonotype: It is likely a read error, because the conserved phenylalanine at the end of the CDR3 is missing. The chain joins TRBV29-1 to TRBJ2-5; D uncertain. The V gene lost 7 bases and the J gene lost 5 bases, with 11 bases spanning the gap. There are 11 residues in the CDR3. The germline CDR1 and CDR2 sequences are SQVTM and ANQGSEA. The CDR3 sequence: CSAQPLETQYL. The CDR3 coding sequence is TGCAGCGCGCAACCATTGGAGACCCAGTACTTG.

The table lists this clonotype with a few counts. V usage is TRBV9 and J usage is TRBJ1-1; D call uncertain. This CDR3 has 14 amino acids. From germline, CDR1 is SGDLS and CDR2 YYNGEE. V was shortened by 4 bases and J by 3 bases, with 13 bases between the two germline ends. The CDR3 DNA is TGTGCCAGCAGCTTTCTCGACCGGGACACTGAAGCTTTCTTT. This gives the protein CASSFLDRDTEAFF.

This sequence joins TRBV29-1 and TRBJ1-5, with D hard to call. Trimming took off 4 bases at V and 11 bases at J, with 12 bases between the two ends. CDR3 length: 11 amino acids. The germline CDR1 and CDR2 sequences are SQVTM and ANQGSEA. This CDR3 is CSVVIKTAQHF. CDR3 sequence (DNA): TGCAGCGTTGTAATTAAGACTGCCCAGCATTTT.

The chain employs TRBV4-1 and TRBJ1-1; D gene unclear. The CDR3 runs 13 residues. Germline V gene data show CDR1 as MGHRA and CDR2 as YSYEKL. Trimming pared 4 bases from V and 4 bases from J, leaving 10 bases between. The CDR3 bases are TGCGCCAGCAGCCCCCTTTCTTCCACTGAAGCTTTCTTT. Translated: CASSPLSSTEAFF.

The rearrangement uses TRBV14 and TRBJ2-1; D ambiguous. With 2 bases removed from V and 9 bases from J, the gap between germline ends came to 17 bases. The CDR3 contains 15 residues. In germline, CDR1 is SGHDN, CDR2 FVKESK. The CDR3 region is CASSQIIDPRSEQFF. CDR3 DNA sequence: TGTGCCAGCAGCCAAATTATAGACCCCCGGAGTGAGCAGTTCTTC.

The chain is built from TRBV7-2 and TRBJ1-4; 9 bases map to TRBD1. The CDR3 totals 14 residues. CDR1 is SGHTA, CDR2 FQGNSA, per germline. V trimming: 4 bases; J trimming: 6 bases; junction bases outside the gene matches: 3. The CDR3, as DNA: TGTGCCAGCAGCTCCAGGACAGGGGATGAAAAACTGTTTTTT. It yields the protein CASSSRTGDEKLFF. Combining the CDR3 with reference TRBV7-2 and TRBJ1-4 gives the whole variable domain GAGVSQSPSNKVTEKGKDVELRCDPISGHTALYWYRQSLGQGLEFLIYFQGNSAPDKSGLPSDRFSAERTGGSVSTLTIQRTQQEDSAVYLCASSSRTGDEKLFFGSGTQLSVL.

V is TRBV7-3 and J is TRBJ2-7, with D tentatively TRBD1 or TRBD2 (5 bases each). V was shortened by 5 bases and J by 6 bases, with 14 bases between the two germline ends. CDR1 SGHTA and CDR2 FQGTGA come from the germline V gene. The CDR3 runs 13 residues. The CDR3, as DNA: TGTGCCAGCAGCCCCCTGAGTGGGACCGAGCAGTACTTC. This codes for CASSPLSGTEQYF.

This clonotype turned up a few times. The chain carries TRBV12-3 or TRBV12-4 and TRBJ2-1; TRBD2 matches 7 bases. V lost 1 base to trimming and J lost 10 bases; unmatched junction nucleotides: 13. This CDR3 region has 16 residues. CDR3: CASSLGGGSQWWEQFF. The DNA of the CDR3 is TGTGCCAGCAGTTTAGGGGGGGGGTCCCAATGGTGGGAGCAGTTCTTC.

This clonotype was seen many times. J is TRBJ2-3 and V is TRBV7-2; 9 positions match TRBD2. The CDR3 extends over 15 amino acids. Germline V gene lookup returns CDR1 SGHTA and CDR2 FQGNSA. V gave up 4 bases and J gave up 4 bases; unmatched junction bases: 6. In nucleotides, the CDR3 is TGTGCCAGCAGCTCCCTAGCGGGAATAGCAGATACGCAGTATTTT. Its protein product is CASSSLAGIADTQYF. Filled out from reference TRBV7-2 and TRBJ2-3, the complete variable domain reads GAGVSQSPSNKVTEKGKDVELRCDPISGHTALYWYRQSLGQGLEFLIYFQGNSAPDKSGLPSDRFSAERTGGSVSTLTIQRTQQEDSAVYLCASSSLAGIADTQYFGPGTRLTVL.

A few counts support this clonotype. The rearrangement links TRBV7-8 to TRBJ1-2; D call uncertain. V gave up 2 bases and J gave up 5 bases, with 9 bases separating them. The germline V gene encodes CDR1 SGHVS and CDR2 FQNEAQ. CDR3 length: 13 residues. The CDR3 reads CASSLKDPYGYTF. DNA for the CDR3: TGTGCCAGCAGCTTAAAGGACCCTTATGGCTACACCTTC. The whole variable domain, filled in from reference TRBV7-8 and TRBJ1-2, reads GAGVSQSPRYKVAKRGQDVALRCDPISGHVSLFWYQQALGQGPEFLTYFQNEAQLDKSGLPSDRFFAERPEGSVSTLKIQRTQQEDSAVYLCASSLKDPYGYTFGSGTRLTVV.

This clonotype came up a few times. The chain joins TRBV5-8 to TRBJ1-1; 9 positions match TRBD1. The V and J ends lost 1 base and 3 bases, in that order; junction bases with no gene match: 4. Germline CDR1 SGHTS, CDR2 YDEGEE. The CDR3 totals 15 residues. CDR3 bases: TGTGCCAGCAGCTTGACAGGGGGCCCGGACACTGAAGCTTTCTTT. Translation: CASSLTGGPDTEAFF.

This clonotype has a handful of counts. The V gene is TRBV7-2, the J gene TRBJ2-1; 9 bases fit TRBD1. Germline lookup yields CDR1 SGHTA and CDR2 FQGNSA. CDR3 size: 15 residues. With 3 bases clipped from V and 8 bases from J, the junction kept 8 bases outside the gene matches. Here the CDR3 DNA reads TGTGCCAGCAGCTTTACCGGGACAGGGCGATATGAGCAGTTCTTC. It codes for CASSFTGTGRYEQFF.